A selection of T cell receptor beta chains follows, all from one sample in a study of Graves' ophthalmopathy and Graves' hyperthyroidism. TCRdb re-analysed the multiplex PCR reads in MiXCR, keeping a single row per CDR3 protein. Of a few hundred thousand distinct CDR3 sequences detected, 39% appear once; the ten largest clones hold 4% to 5%. The sequencing sample was made of peripheral blood or thyroid tissue (not recorded which). These TCRs come from an adult man with Graves' hyperthyroidism. CDR3s include the opening cysteine and the closing phenylalanine or tryptophan. The order of the fields is CDR3 length, V gene, CDR3 protein.

11	TRBV7-2	CASSPQGGTYF
14	TRBV7-9	CASSPRTDQETQYF
16	TRBV7-2	CASSSYTGQGETEAFF
16	TRBV7-9	CASSSQGAAFPYEQYF
15	TRBV7-9	CASSLQGWGNTEAFF
11	TRBV29-1	CSVGGGGEAFF
15	TRBV9	CASSEWGGGAGEQFF
14	TRBV10-3	CAISATGPRSEQFF
16	TRBV7-8	CASSLGVASSQETQHF
13	TRBV14	CASSQMRGTEAFF
13	TRBV19	CASSLTSLYEQYF
16	TRBV29-1	CSVEDGGGGYYNEQFF
16	TRBV20-1	CSARGLGTGGEETQYF
15	TRBV19	CASSMGDRLYYEQYF
18	TRBV7-9	CASSLRRLAGGHTGELFF
15	TRBV10-3	CASSFPLSRAGELFF
16	TRBV10-3	CAISDPGREGTYEQYF
16	TRBV19	CASSHSGARGNQPQHF
14	TRBV20-1	CSARLRGRFETQYF
17	TRBV7-2	CASSYRGRLAGGNEQFF
17	TRBV6-5	CASSLGQKWYQTYEQYF
17	TRBV20-1	CSARDNGASGVPDTQYF
12	TRBV9	CASSSSGETQHF
13	TRBV10-3	CAISKTSGRAYTF
16	TRBV10-3	CAISASLKVNTGELFF
13	TRBV10-3	CAIRRSNTGELFF
14	TRBV7-3	CASSPQGPTWPQHF
13	TRBV5-1	CASSLGRSNEQFF
16	TRBV11-1	CASSLGVQGATYEQYF
16	TRBV10-3	CAISESSGGTNEKLFF
16	TRBV2	CASSYSRDSMNTEAFF
16	TRBV18	CASSPIAGGTQETQYF
16	TRBV20-1	CSASSSRASQVYEQYF
13	TRBV29-1	CSNGLAGVFEQYF
16	TRBV2	CAGSLEFAGPSLELFF
14	TRBV24-1	CATSPDGRTDTQYF
13	TRBV12-3/TRBV12-4	CASSLQIPYEQYF
16	TRBV9	CASSVGDRGPAGELFF
13	TRBV12-3/TRBV12-4	CASSSRTGGEQYF
12	TRBV2	CASQLWNTEAFF
12	TRBV6-5	CASRQTNYGYTF
14	TRBV7-2	CASSLGGQGETQYF
12	TRBV29-1	CSVRIVGEKLFF
18	TRBV9	CASSDEDPGTSAYNGQFF
16	TRBV11-1	CASSSPAASSYNEQFF
14	TRBV7-8	CAIQTPGFPYGYTF
12	TRBV5-1	CASSQGSGELFF
16	TRBV7-8	CASRPESGGASETQYF
11	TRBV29-1	CSVVTPYEQYF
14	TRBV29-1	CSVGETGSAGELFF
14	TRBV11-2	CASSSWDLGSPLHF
19	TRBV10-3	CAISDLYSGTGASNTEAFF